These T cell receptor beta chains were read from a single sample in a study of control samples from healthy donors and cancer patients. Assay: immunoSEQ multiplex PCR; the TCRdb copy retains only in-frame clones and omits some. This table holds 150,000 to 200,000 clones, around 90% found once. Sequencing was carried out using blood. Receptors originate from a woman aged 50 to 60 in good health. Both conserved end residues are part of each CDR3. A D gene is named only where the DNA matches it firmly. Only part of the rows carry a size: once, few, many, or a class if the clone is expanded.

CDR3 DNA	CDR3 protein	V gene	J gene	D gene	clone size
TGTGCCAGCAGTCTGCTTCTGGGCACAGATACGCAGTATTTT	CASSLLLGTDTQYF	TRBV6-2/TRBV6-3	TRBJ2-3	-	-
TGTGCCAGTAGTATGGGTGGAGGCACAGATACGCAGTATTTT	CASSMGGGTDTQYF	TRBV19	TRBJ2-3	-	-
TGTGCCAGCCTGCGCCAGGCGCCCGTCGGAGAGCAGTTCTTC	CASLRQAPVGEQFF	TRBV2	TRBJ2-1	-	-
TGTGCCAGCAGCCAAGATCTCCCCCGGGGTGGGGACAATGAGCAGTTCTTC	CASSQDLPRGGDNEQFF	TRBV14	TRBJ2-1	-	-
TGTGCCAGCAGTTCCCCAGGTTATAATGAAAAACTGTTTTTT	CASSSPGYNEKLFF	TRBV28	TRBJ1-4	-	-
TGCGCCAGCAGCTTGACAGGGTCAGATACGCAGTATTTT	CASSLTGSDTQYF	TRBV5-1	TRBJ2-3	-	-
TGTGCCACCATGGAGGGGGCGGGCGCTACTGGGACCCAGTACTTC	CATMEGAGATGTQYF	TRBV6-5	TRBJ2-5	-	once
TGTGCCTGGAGTGTTGGAGGGGTCTCCTACGAGCAGTACTTC	CAWSVGGVSYEQYF	TRBV30	TRBJ2-7	-	-
TGCGCCAGCAGCTTGGGATCTATCCCGGCGGTTTCAGCTTTCTTT	CASSLGSIPAVSAFF	TRBV5-1	TRBJ1-1	-	-
TGTGCCAGCAGCCAAGAGGAGGCCAGGATCCATGGCTACACCTTC	CASSQEEARIHGYTF	TRBV4-2	TRBJ1-2	-	-
TGTGCCAGCAGTCCAGGGGACAACTCCTACGAGCAGTACTTC	CASSPGDNSYEQYF	TRBV5-6	TRBJ2-7	-	-
TGTGCCAGCACTTTGCGGGACAGGAACTACGAGCAGTACTTC	CASTLRDRNYEQYF	TRBV6-5	TRBJ2-7	TRBD1	-
TGTGCCAGCAGTTATAGCGGAACTAGCACAGATACGCAGTATTTT	CASSYSGTSTDTQYF	TRBV6-5	TRBJ2-3	-	-
TGCACCAGCAGCCCGGATGAGGGAGGAGATAGAAACACCATATATTTT	CTSSPDEGGDRNTIYF	TRBV1	TRBJ1-3	-	-
TGTGCCAGCCGGGGGCGAGGGGGGTTCTATGGCTACACCTTC	CASRGRGGFYGYTF	TRBV19	TRBJ1-2	-	-
TGTGCCAGCAGTGCCTCTTTAGTCGGTGAGCAGTTCTTC	CASSASLVGEQFF	TRBV6-4	TRBJ2-1	-	-
TGTGCCAGCAGCTCCGGACTTCACACAGATACGCAGTATTTT	CASSSGLHTDTQYF	TRBV11-3	TRBJ2-3	-	-
TGTGCCAGCAGTTTTATTGGAGGGACCTCTGGAAACACCATATATTTT	CASSFIGGTSGNTIYF	TRBV27	TRBJ1-3	-	-
TGTGCCAGCAACGGACAGGGGGCTGGTGGCTACACCTTC	CASNGQGAGGYTF	TRBV6-5	TRBJ1-2	TRBD1	-
TGTGCCAGCACCCTAGATCAAGTCAACACTGAAGCTTTCTTT	CASTLDQVNTEAFF	TRBV9	TRBJ1-1	-	-
TGTGCCAGCAGTTTTATTGGGGAGGTCATTCAGTACTTC	CASSFIGEVIQYF	TRBV28	TRBJ2-4	-	-
TGTGCCAGCAGTGATACGGGACAGATCTTATATAGCAATCAGCCCCAGCATTTT	CASSDTGQILYSNQPQHF	TRBV6-1	TRBJ1-5	TRBD1	once
TGTGCCAGCAGCTTCCGGATTTACTCTGGAAACACCATATATTTT	CASSFRIYSGNTIYF	TRBV7-2	TRBJ1-3	-	-
TGTGCCAGCAGTTTAACAGGGGATGGCTACACCTTC	CASSLTGDGYTF	TRBV27	TRBJ1-2	TRBD1	-
TGTGCCAGCAGCTTACACGAGCAGTACTTC	CASSLHEQYF	TRBV7-7	TRBJ2-7	-	-
TGTGCCAGTAAGGGAGGTGGAGGGGGCTTGGTTTATGAGCAGTTCTTC	CASKGGGGGLVYEQFF	TRBV19	TRBJ2-1	-	-